The 17 T cell receptor beta chains presented below share a single source sample, sequenced in a study of blood T cells in healthy people across ages. Primed by a sample-barcoded 5' primer and a J-beta primer mix, a second PCR proceeded for about 6 to 12 cycles. Each CDR3 protein gets one entry after TCRdb re-called the 5' RACE reads with MiXCR. The table has around 280,000 distinct CDR3 sequences, 25% to 30% seen once; the top ten hold approximately 28%. Material for sequencing was blood. All receptors derive from a woman in her 70s in good health.

This clonotype was picked up a small number of times. The CDR3 here is CASSSPRSNQPQHF. Here the CDR3 DNA reads TGTGCCAGCAGTTCCCCTAGGAGCAATCAGCCCCAGCATTTT. This rearrangement joins TRBV6-5 to TRBJ1-5, with unresolved D. The CDR3 extends over 14 amino acids. Trimming stripped 4 bases from V and 1 base from J, with 8 bases between. The germline V gene has CDR1 MNHEY and CDR2 SVGAGI.

This chain connects TRBV11-2 to TRBJ2-7, with TRBD2 identical over 7 bases. There are 14 residues in the CDR3. Losses at the gene ends were 5 bases for V and 3 bases for J; bases not matched to a gene: 7. Germline CDR1 and CDR2: SGHAT and FQNNGV. The chain's CDR3 is CASSPQGGFYEQYF. The CDR3 DNA follows: TGTGCCAGCAGCCCCCAGGGAGGGTTCTACGAGCAGTACTTC.

This clonotype was seen at least ten times. This sequence joins TRBV7-6 and TRBJ2-5; D is possibly TRBD1 (5 bases). V was trimmed by 4 bases and J by 4 bases, leaving 10 bases between them. There are 13 residues in the CDR3. Germline CDR1 is SGHVS and CDR2 is FNYEAQ. CDR3 DNA: TGTGCCAGCAGCTCCAGGGTAGGAGAGACCCAGTACTTC. Translated, it gives CASSSRVGETQYF.

V usage is TRBV6-1 and J usage is TRBJ2-6; TRBD2 might be the D (5 bases). This CDR3 region has 16 residues. The germline gives CDR1 MNHNS, CDR2 SASEGT. Trimming pared 0 bases from V and 2 bases from J, leaving 8 bases between. CDR3 DNA sequence: TGTGCCAGCAGTGAAGCAGCCGGGGCTGGGGCCAACGTCCTGACTTTC. Translation gives CASSEAAGAGANVLTF.

The chain employs TRBV20-1 and TRBJ2-7; TRBD2 matches 8 bases. V was clipped by 2 bases and J by 2 bases; unmatched bases: 5. CDR1 is DFQATT and CDR2 is SNEGSKA in the germline V gene (reference sequence). The CDR3 extends over 14 amino acids. In DNA, the CDR3 is TGCAGTGCTAGAACTAGCGGCTTTCCCTACGAGCAGTACTTC. Translation gives CSARTSGFPYEQYF.

This clonotype was detected only a few times. The J gene is TRBJ2-1, the V gene TRBV7-2; D uncertain. Trimming removed 0 bases from V and 10 bases from J, with 16 bases in between. This CDR3 has 15 amino acids. Germline CDR1 is SGHTA and CDR2 is FQGNSA. This chain's CDR3 is CASSLAAKPGLEQFF. For the CDR3, the DNA is TGTGCCAGCAGCTTAGCGGCCAAGCCGGGTCTAGAGCAGTTCTTC.

The sample holds a few counts of this clonotype. The rearrangement uses TRBV6-1 and TRBJ2-1; 10 nucleotides line up with TRBD2. CDR1 and CDR2 from the germline V gene are MNHNS and SASEGT. The CDR3 runs to 14 residues. The trim removed 6 bases at V and 10 bases at J, leaving 9 bases unmatched. CDR3 protein: CASRLAGEVGEQFF. CDR3 nucleotide sequence: TGTGCCAGCAGGCTAGCGGGAGAGGTAGGGGAGCAGTTCTTC.

The rearrangement joins TRBV18 to TRBJ2-3; the D gene is possibly TRBD1 (6 bases). The CDR3 is 16 amino acids. Trimming pared 3 bases from V and 3 bases from J, leaving 16 bases between. Germline CDR1 is KGHSH and CDR2 is LQKENI. CDR3 sequence (DNA): TGTGCCAGCTCACCTTTGACAGGAAGTGGAACAGATACGCAGTATTTT. It specifies CASSPLTGSGTDTQYF.

In this sample, this clonotype turned up many times. This chain uses TRBV11-2 with TRBJ2-7; TRBD1 aligns across 9 bases. The CDR3 covers 14 residues. V was pared by 3 bases and J by 5 bases, with 5 bases of the junction left unmatched. The germline V gene encodes CDR1 SGHAT and CDR2 FQNNGV. The CDR3 DNA reads TGTGCCAGCAGCTTTGGACAGGGGAGGAACGAGCAGTACTTC. Amino acids: CASSFGQGRNEQYF.

At least ten counts were recorded for this clonotype. J is TRBJ2-1 and V is TRBV7-2; 9 positions agree with TRBD2. CDR1 and CDR2 from the germline V gene are SGHTA and FQGNSA. V lost 4 bases, J lost 6 bases, and 10 bases stayed unmatched. The CDR3 runs 16 residues. CDR3 loop: CASSSRGASGINEQFF. The CDR3 DNA sequence: TGTGCCAGCAGCTCAAGGGGGGCTAGCGGGATCAATGAGCAGTTCTTC.

This clonotype has more than one count but fewer than ten. The chain combines TRBV5-1 with TRBJ2-5; the match to TRBD1 covers 10 bases. Trimming took 4 bases from V and 5 from J; bases not matched to a gene: 5. The CDR3 covers 14 residues. Germline CDR1 SGHRS, CDR2 YFSETQ. CDR3: CASSVTGGGETQYF. CDR3 DNA: TGCGCCAGCAGCGTGACAGGGGGCGGGGAGACCCAGTACTTC.

This sequence joins TRBV27 and TRBJ2-3; 8 bases align to TRBD2. Germline loops: CDR1 MNHEY, CDR2 SMNVEV (reference sequence). The CDR3 loop spans 15 amino acids. V shed 2 bases, J shed 6 bases, and the junction held 7 bases outside the gene matches. CDR3 loop: CASSLSGSAGDTQYF. The CDR3 region has the DNA TGTGCCAGCAGTTTAAGCGGGAGCGCCGGGGATACGCAGTATTTT.

As to this clonotype: The junction departs from the called germline gene at one end, perhaps through a read error. In nucleotides, the CDR3 is TGTGCCAGCGGCTTGAACAGGGATTACACTGAAGCTTTCTTT. Encoded protein: CASGLNRDYTEAFF. The chain employs TRBV7-9 and TRBJ1-1; a weak D match, TRBD1 (6 bases). The CDR3 totals 14 residues. CDR1 is SEHNR and CDR2 is FQNEAQ in the germline V gene (reference sequence).

This clonotype was detected once. V is TRBV12-3 or TRBV12-4 and J is TRBJ2-7; D is possibly TRBD1 or TRBD2 (5 bases each). The length of the CDR3 is 11 residues. The ends were cut back, 3 bases at V and 8 bases at J, with 8 bases in the middle. In nucleotides, the CDR3 is TGTGCCAGCAGTTTTATGGGACAGCAGTACTTC. This sequence encodes CASSFMGQQYF.

This rearrangement joins TRBV7-3 to TRBJ2-3, with no clear D. Germline V CDR1 and CDR2: SGHTA, FQGTGA. CDR3 length: 14 residues. Deletions cut 4 bases from V and 5 bases from J, with 13 bases between. CDR3 loop: CASSSTDWQDTQYF. The CDR3 DNA reads as TGTGCCAGCAGCTCGACCGACTGGCAAGATACGCAGTATTTT.

This clonotype was detected a few times. The chain carries TRBV7-2 and TRBJ1-6; 7 bases agree with TRBD1. Trimming removed 5 bases from V and 7 bases from J; junction bases left unmatched: 8. This CDR3 region has 15 residues. Germline CDR1 is SGHTA and CDR2 is FQGNSA. The CDR3 region is CASSTGQVANSPLHF. CDR3 DNA: TGTGCCAGCAGCACTGGACAGGTGGCCAATTCACCCCTCCACTTT. Combining the CDR3 with reference TRBV7-2 and TRBJ1-6 gives the whole variable domain GAGVSQSPSNKVTEKGKDVELRCDPISGHTALYWYRQSLGQGLEFLIYFQGNSAPDKSGLPSDRFSAERTGGSVSTLTIQRTQQEDSAVYLCASSTGQVANSPLHFGNGTRLTVT.

The chain employs TRBV18 and TRBJ1-6; D unresolved. CDR3 length equals 13 residues. Trimming cost V 6 bases and J 8 bases, with 11 bases left between them. CDR1 is KGHSH and CDR2 is LQKENI in the germline V gene. In nucleotides, the CDR3 is TGTGCCAGCTCTCAGTTTATTGATTCACCCCTCCACTTT. Encoded protein: CASSQFIDSPLHF.